The 24 T cell receptor beta chains presented below share a single source sample, sequenced in a study of blood T cell repertoires in COVID-19. Produced via immunoSEQ multiplex PCR; TCRdb's table is partial and in-frame only. This sample has 250,000 to 350,000 clones, with more than 70% found just once. The sample comprised PBMCs or T cells enriched from blood (not recorded which). The source of these receptors is a woman in her 30s who had recovered from COVID-19.

This clone occurred once. The rearrangement links TRBV28 to TRBJ1-1, with 8 bases lining up with TRBD1. Germline assignment: CDR1 MDHEN and CDR2 SYDVKM. The CDR3 covers 15 residues. The V gene end was trimmed by 5 bases and the J gene end by 5 bases; junction bases not matched to a gene: 10. CDR3 sequence: CASSLPGGGGTEAFF. The CDR3 coding sequence is TGTGCCAGCAGTCTGCCAGGGGGCGGAGGGACTGAAGCTTTCTTT.

The V call is TRBV9, the J call TRBJ2-1; 10 bases match TRBD1. With 3 bases clipped from V and 6 bases from J, the junction kept 0 bases outside the gene matches. There are 13 residues in the CDR3. The V gene's germline CDR1 is SGDLS and CDR2 YYNGEE. CDR3 DNA: TGTGCCAGCAGCGGGACAGGGGGCAATGAGCAGTTCTTC. It specifies CASSGTGGNEQFF.

The CDR3: CASSVRGVDSGNTIYF. The CDR3 DNA reads TGTGCCAGCAGCGTCAGGGGGGTGGACTCTGGAAACACCATATATTTT. The rearrangement joins TRBV9 to TRBJ1-3, with 7 bases lining up with TRBD1. CDR3 length: 16 amino acids. From germline, CDR1 is SGDLS and CDR2 YYNGEE. The trim removed 2 bases at V and 0 bases at J, leaving 5 bases unmatched.

This clone was recorded only once. J is TRBJ2-7 and V is TRBV5-6; perhaps TRBD2 as D (6 bases). The CDR3 length is 13 residues. V lost 3 bases and J 0 bases, leaving 7 bases between the germline ends. Germline CDR1 reads SGHDT; CDR2 reads YYEEEE. The CDR3: CASSSGVSYEQYF. As DNA, the CDR3 is TGTGCCAGCAGCTCGGGAGTCTCCTACGAGCAGTACTTC.

The chain couples TRBV29-1 to TRBJ1-2, with 7 bases lining up with TRBD1. Germline trimming cut 6 bases from V and 12 bases from J; bases unmatched to any gene: 4. Looked up from germline, CDR1 is SQVTM and CDR2 is ANQGSEA. The CDR3 consists of 9 residues. This chain's CDR3 is CSVEQGNTF. As DNA, the CDR3 is TGCAGCGTAGAACAGGGGAACACCTTC.

The chain is built from TRBV30 and TRBJ1-2; D ambiguous. V was trimmed by 0 bases and J by 4 bases, leaving 12 bases between them. Germline V gene lookup returns CDR1 GTSNPN and CDR2 SVGIG (reference sequence). This CDR3 is built from 14 residues. CDR3 sequence: CAWSVDNGGYGYTF. CDR3 sequence (DNA): TGTGCCTGGAGTGTAGATAACGGAGGCTATGGCTACACCTTC.

The V and J genes are TRBV4-1 and TRBJ2-7, with a tentative D call TRBD2 (6 bases). This CDR3 has 13 residues. With 6 bases removed from V and 0 bases from J, the gap between germline ends came to 9 bases. The germline CDR1 and CDR2 sequences are MGHRA and YSYEKL. CDR3 coding DNA: TGCGCCAGCAGTAGGGACTTCTCCTACGAGCAGTACTTC. It codes for CASSRDFSYEQYF.

This clone was detected only a few times. The gene calls are TRBV6-5 and TRBJ1-3; D gene unclear. The CDR3 extends over 15 amino acids. CDR1 and CDR2 (germline): MNHEY, SVGAGI. Trimming pared 4 bases from V and 2 bases from J, leaving 12 bases between. The CDR3 region has the DNA TGTGCCAGCAGTTCCTCGGAGGGAACTGGAAACACCATATATTTT. Protein sequence: CASSSSEGTGNTIYF.

There are a few counts of this clone. The CDR3 DNA is TGTGCCAGTAGCAGACAAGGGCGGGCCGGGGAGCTGTTTTTT. It translates to CASSRQGRAGELFF. The rearrangement uses TRBV19 and TRBJ2-2, with D perhaps TRBD2 (5 bases). V lost 6 bases and J 6 bases, leaving 14 bases between the germline ends. This CDR3 spans 14 amino acids. Germline CDR1 LNHDA, CDR2 SQIVND (reference sequence).

CDR3 sequence: CASSLLGTGENYGYTF. DNA of the CDR3: TGTGCCAGCAGTCTACTGGGGACAGGGGAAAACTATGGCTACACCTTC. The J gene is TRBJ1-2, the V gene TRBV28, with 10 bases that match TRBD1. This CDR3 spans 16 amino acids. CDR1 is MDHEN and CDR2 is SYDVKM in the germline V gene. V lost 5 bases to trimming and J lost 2 bases; unmatched junction nucleotides: 8.

The chain uses TRBV12-5 and TRBJ1-2, with 8 bases matching TRBD1. In germline, CDR1 is LGHNT, CDR2 FRNRAP. This CDR3 comprises 17 residues. The V and J ends lost 6 bases and 6 bases, in that order; junction bases with no gene match: 18. The CDR3 region is CASGQFRGRRTVDGYTF. CDR3 bases: TGTGCTAGTGGCCAATTCAGGGGGCGGAGGACAGTCGATGGCTACACCTTC.

The chain uses TRBV5-1 and TRBJ1-2, with D possibly TRBD1 on 6 matching bases. The CDR3 spans 16 residues. Germline assignment: CDR1 SGHRS and CDR2 YFSETQ. Trimming removed 3 bases from V and 3 bases from J, with 18 bases in between. The CDR3 is CASSSAFDRKDYGYTF. The CDR3 DNA is TGCGCCAGCAGCTCCGCCTTTGACAGGAAAGACTATGGCTACACCTTC.

The CDR3 DNA follows: TGTGCCTGGAGTCCGGAGGGAGTATATGGCTACACCTTC. The encoded protein is CAWSPEGVYGYTF. This chain joins TRBV30 and TRBJ1-2, with D hard to call. The CDR3 contains 13 residues. V was shortened by 2 bases and J by 5 bases, with 12 bases between the two germline ends. Germline CDR1 and CDR2: GTSNPN and SVGIG (reference sequence).

This chain connects TRBV3-1 (or the pseudogene TRBV3-2) to TRBJ1-4; D is uncertain. The CDR3 consists of 12 residues. Germline V gives CDR1 LGHDT, CDR2 YNNKEL (reference sequence). The V end was cut by 1 base, the J end by 7 bases, with 4 bases between. The CDR3, as DNA: TGTGCCAGCAGCCAAGGAGGTGAAAAACTGTTTTTT. This gives the protein CASSQGGEKLFF.

The chain joins TRBV4-3 to TRBJ2-7; 7 bases fit TRBD1. Germline CDR1 reads LGHNA; CDR2 reads YSLEER. The CDR3 length is 14 residues. V shed 4 bases, J shed 0 bases, and the junction held 3 bases outside the gene matches. The CDR3 DNA is TGCGCCAGCAGCCCGGACAGGAGCTCCTACGAGCAGTACTTC. Amino acid sequence: CASSPDRSSYEQYF.

The V and J genes are TRBV5-1 and TRBJ1-1; the D gene is possibly TRBD1 (5 bases). V lost 0 bases and J lost 1, with 7 bases in between. The CDR3 consists of 14 residues. CDR1 is SGHRS and CDR2 is YFSETQ in the germline V gene. CDR3 sequence: CASSLEQANTEAFF. CDR3 nucleotide sequence: TGCGCCAGCAGCTTGGAACAGGCGAACACTGAAGCTTTCTTT.

About this clone: One end of the junction fails to match germline, which may point to a read error. V gene TRBV5-5 combines with J gene TRBJ1-4; TRBD1 might be the D (6 bases). Looked up from germline, CDR1 is SGHKS and CDR2 is YYEKEE (reference sequence). The CDR3 length is 16 residues. DNA of the CDR3: TGTGCCAGCCAACTGACAGCCGGGGGGGCTAACGAAAAACTGTTTTTT. It yields the protein CASQLTAGGANEKLFF. The variable domain in full, completed from reference TRBV5-5 and TRBJ1-4, reads DAGVTQSPTHLIKTRGQQVTLRCSPISGHKSVSWYQQVLGQGPQFIFQYYEKEERGRGNFPDRFSARQFPNYSSELNVNALLLGDSALYLCASQLTAGGANEKLFFGSGTQLSVL.

The chain joins TRBV3-1 (or the pseudogene TRBV3-2) to TRBJ2-3; D might be TRBD1 (5 bases). V gave up 1 base and J gave up 0 bases, with 14 bases separating them. Germline CDR1 is LGHDT and CDR2 is YNNKEL (reference sequence). This CDR3 spans 17 amino acids. The CDR3 bases are TGTGCCAGCAGCCAAGGTTCGTGGGGCAGAAGCACAGATACGCAGTATTTT. Its protein is CASSQGSWGRSTDTQYF.

As for this clone: The sample has other DNA sequences that encode this CDR3 too. The rearrangement uses TRBV9 and TRBJ1-1, with 9 bases matching TRBD1. The V and J ends lost 1 base and 2 bases, in that order; junction bases with no gene match: 0. This CDR3 comprises 14 residues. From germline, CDR1 is SGDLS and CDR2 YYNGEE. CDR3 loop: CASSVTGGNTEAFF. The CDR3 region has the DNA TGTGCCAGCAGCGTAACAGGGGGCAACACTGAAGCTTTCTTT.

The rearrangement uses TRBV2 and TRBJ2-7, with 8 bases identical to TRBD2. This CDR3 region has 13 residues. Germline V CDR1 and CDR2: SNHLY, FYNNEI. J lost 2 bases, V lost 5 bases, and 2 bases had no gene match. The CDR3 region is CASSRGGTYEQYF. In DNA, the CDR3 is TGTGCCAGCAGTCGGGGGGGGACCTACGAGCAGTACTTC. Supplemented by reference TRBV2 and TRBJ2-7, the full variable domain reads EPEVTQTPSHQVTQMGQEVILRCVPISNHLYFYWYRQILGQKVEFLVSFYNNEISEKSEIFDDQFSVERPDGSNFTLKIRSTKLEDSAMYFCASSRGGTYEQYFGPGTRLTVT.

The chain couples TRBV27 to TRBJ1-5; the D gene is possibly TRBD1 (6 bases). This CDR3 spans 15 amino acids. CDR1 is MNHEY, CDR2 SMNVEV, per germline (reference sequence). With 6 bases removed from V and 0 bases from J, the gap between germline ends came to 12 bases. The DNA for the CDR3 is TGTGCCAGCAGACGGACAGCTAATAGCAATCAGCCCCAGCATTTT. Translated: CASRRTANSNQPQHF.

The gene calls are TRBV2 and TRBJ2-7; TRBD1 matches 9 bases. J lost 6 bases, V lost 5 bases, and 14 bases had no gene match. In germline, CDR1 is SNHLY, CDR2 FYNNEI. This CDR3 region has 16 residues. The CDR3 DNA reads as TGTGCCAGCAGTAACACCGGGACAGGGCTGGTGGGCGAGCAGTACTTC. Protein sequence: CASSNTGTGLVGEQYF.

CDR3: CASSLGGEFNEQFF. DNA of the CDR3: TGCGCCAGCAGCTTGGGCGGAGAATTCAATGAGCAGTTCTTC. The chain combines TRBV5-1 with TRBJ2-1, with D hard to call. The length of the CDR3 is 14 residues. CDR1 and CDR2 (germline): SGHRS, YFSETQ. Trimming removed 0 bases at V and 6 bases at J, with 10 bases between.

The V call is TRBV15, the J call TRBJ1-4; D remains ambiguous. The CDR3 extends over 14 amino acids. Trimming took 3 bases from V and 4 from J, leaving 9 bases between them. The germline CDR1 and CDR2 sequences are LNHNV and YYDKDF (reference sequence). CDR3 DNA: TGTGCCACCAGCAGGCGCTCCTATAATGAAAAACTGTTTTTT. It translates to CATSRRSYNEKLFF.